These T cell receptor beta chains were read from a single sample in a study of TIL therapy for anti-PD-1-resistant metastatic lung cancer. The table came from immunoSEQ multiplex PCR; TCRdb's copy has only in-frame clones and leaves some out. Counted here are tens of thousands of clones, roughly 87% occurring once; the ten biggest clones make up 2.6%. Sequenced here: blood, sampled at baseline. The receptors come from a person between 30 and 80 years old with non-small cell lung cancer. The CDR3 runs from the conserved cysteine through the conserved F or W. A D gene is named only where the DNA matches it firmly. The size entry is marked missing in some rows and otherwise reads once, few, many or a size class.

TRBV28,TRBJ2-7,.,.,TGTGCCAGCACCCGGGGCGTCAGGGGCCTCTCCTACGAGCAGTACTTC,CASTRGVRGLSYEQYF
TRBV7-2,TRBJ2-7,.,.,TGTGCCAGCAGCCCATCCAACGAGCAGTACTTC,CASSPSNEQYF
TRBV19,TRBJ1-5,.,.,TGTGCCAGTAGTATAGAGGCGTTATTGTCGGATCAGCCCCAGCATTTT,CASSIEALLSDQPQHF
TRBV7-3,TRBJ2-2,.,TRBD2,TGTGCCAGCAGCCCCGGACTAGCGGGGGCCACCGGGGAGCTGTTTTTT,CASSPGLAGATGELFF
TRBV4-2,TRBJ2-5,.,TRBD2,TGTGCCAGCAGCCCTGAGGGACTACAACGGGAGACCCAGTACTTC,CASSPEGLQRETQYF
TRBV12-3/TRBV12-4,TRBJ1-2,.,.,TGTGCCAGCAGCCCAACCCAGTCCCGCGGCTACACCTTC,CASSPTQSRGYTF
TRBV4-1,TRBJ2-5,.,.,TGCGCCAGCAGCCAAACAAAGCAAGAGACCCAGTACTTC,CASSQTKQETQYF
TRBV27,TRBJ1-5,.,.,TGTGCCAGCAGTGACAGCAATCAGCCCCAGCATTTT,CASSDSNQPQHF
TRBV3-1/TRBV3-2,TRBJ2-5,.,TRBD1,TGTGCCAGCAGCCAAGTCCTGGGACAGGGGGTCGAGACCCAGTACTTC,CASSQVLGQGVETQYF
TRBV2,TRBJ2-6,.,.,TGTGCCAGCAGTTCTGGGGCCAACGTCCTGACTTTC,CASSSGANVLTF
TRBV20-1,TRBJ2-1,once,.,TGCAGTGCTAGTAACCAGGAGTCTTCTCGGGAGCAGTTCTTC,CSASNQESSREQFF
TRBV7-2,TRBJ2-7,.,.,TGTGCCAGCAGCTGGGGGGGCGGCGAGCAGTACTTC,CASSWGGGEQYF
TRBV4-1,TRBJ2-1,once,TRBD2,TGCGCCAGCAGCCAAGATCTAGGTAGGCAGGCGGGACTAGCGGGTCTCAATGAGCAGTTCTTC,CASSQDLGRQAGLAGLNEQFF
TRBV9,TRBJ2-1,.,.,TGTGCCAGCAGCGACCTCCTACTGGGTGAGCAGTTCTTC,CASSDLLLGEQFF
TRBV30,TRBJ1-5,.,.,TGTGCCTGGAGTTTAAGGGGAGAGGGCTCGAGGCCCCAGCATTTT,CAWSLRGEGSRPQHF
TRBV19,TRBJ2-3,.,.,TGTGCCAGTATCAACTCAAGGGCCACAGATACGCAGTATTTT,CASINSRATDTQYF
TRBV12-3/TRBV12-4,TRBJ2-1,.,.,TGTGCCAGCAGCCGAGGGGGAGGGAATGAGCAGTTCTTC,CASSRGGGNEQFF
TRBV4-2,TRBJ1-6,few,.,TGTGCCAGCAGCCAAGAATCGACGGGTAATTCACCCCTCCACTTT,CASSQESTGNSPLHF
TRBV3-1/TRBV3-2,TRBJ2-7,.,.,TGTGCCAGCAGCCAAGATCTAACAGGTGGAGTGCAGTACTTC,CASSQDLTGGVQYF
TRBV10-3,TRBJ2-1,few,TRBD2,TGTGCCATCAGTGAACAGCGGGAGGGGGCTGAGCAGTTCTTC,CAISEQREGAEQFF
TRBV5-8,TRBJ2-1,.,.,TGTGCCAGCAGCTTGGTTCCGCAAATCAATGAGCAGTTCTTC,CASSLVPQINEQFF
TRBV27,TRBJ2-2,.,.,TGTGCCAGCAGTTTATCGGGGTGGTTTCAAACTACACGCAGGGGGGAGCTGTTTTTT,CASSLSGWFQTTRRGELFF
TRBV3-1/TRBV3-2,TRBJ2-3,.,TRBD2,TGTGCCAGCAGCCGGACTAGCGGGGGCCCAGATACGCAGTATTTT,CASSRTSGGPDTQYF
TRBV27,TRBJ2-1,.,.,TGTGCCAGCAGTCCCGAGGGACCCTACAATGAGCAGTTCTTC,CASSPEGPYNEQFF
TRBV5-6,TRBJ2-7,.,.,TGTGCCAGCAGCTTGGCAGCCTCCTACGAGCAGTACTTC,CASSLAASYEQYF
TRBV19,TRBJ1-4,.,.,TGTGCCAGTAGTATTGGACAGACCGCAACTAATGAAAAACTGTTTTTT,CASSIGQTATNEKLFF
TRBV28,TRBJ2-3,.,.,TGTGCCAGCAGATCCACAGATACGCAGTATTTT,CASRSTDTQYF
TRBV24-1,TRBJ2-5,.,TRBD1,TGTGCCACCAGTGACCCAACGGACAGGGTCCAAGAGACCCAGTACTTC,CATSDPTDRVQETQYF
TRBV2,TRBJ2-5,.,TRBD2,TGTGCCAGCAGTGCCCTACTAGCGGGAGGGGAGACCCAGTACTTC,CASSALLAGGETQYF
TRBV9,TRBJ2-3,.,.,TGTGCCAGCAGCTCAAACCCGACCGACACAGATACGCAGTATTTT,CASSSNPTDTDTQYF
TRBV4-1,TRBJ1-1,.,.,TGCGCCAGCAGCCAAGAACCCGGGGAGGGCACTGAAGCTTTCTTT,CASSQEPGEGTEAFF
TRBV28,TRBJ2-2,.,.,TGTGCCAGCAGTGGTGCAGGAGCGAACACCGGGGAGCTGTTTTTT,CASSGAGANTGELFF
TRBV5-6,TRBJ2-3,.,.,TGTGCCAGCAGCTTGGTTACGACAGATACGCAGTATTTT,CASSLVTTDTQYF
TRBV7-2,TRBJ2-2,.,TRBD2,TGTGCCAGCTCGGGTAGCGGGAGAACCGGGGAGCTGTTTTTT,CASSGSGRTGELFF
TRBV19,TRBJ2-3,.,TRBD1,TGTGCCAGTAGCTACAGGGGTTGGGCAGATACGCAGTATTTT,CASSYRGWADTQYF
TRBV18,TRBJ2-3,.,.,TGTGCCAGCCGGACCGAGGCAGATACGCAGTATTTT,CASRTEADTQYF
TRBV3-1/TRBV3-2,TRBJ1-1,.,.,TGTGCCAGCAGCCAAGTCGGAGGGAACACTGAAGCTTTCTTT,CASSQVGGNTEAFF
TRBV4-1,TRBJ1-1,.,TRBD1,TGCGCCAGCAGCCAAGACAGGGGGGGCACTGAAGCTTTCTTT,CASSQDRGGTEAFF
TRBV5-1,TRBJ1-2,.,.,TGCGCCAGCACCGGAGAGAATAACTATGGCTACACCTTC,CASTGENNYGYTF
TRBV14,TRBJ2-3,once,TRBD2,TGTGCCAGCAGCCAACTACTAGCGGTCTTTGGTACGCAGTATTTT,CASSQLLAVFGTQYF
TRBV19,TRBJ2-1,.,TRBD2,TGTGCCAGTAGTAACCTAGCGGGAATCCGGAATGAGCAGTTCTTC,CASSNLAGIRNEQFF
TRBV15,TRBJ2-2,.,.,TGTGCCACCAGCAGAGGGATAGGGACTGTTGTCACCGGGGAGCTGTTTTTT,CATSRGIGTVVTGELFF
TRBV19,TRBJ2-3,once,TRBD2,TGTGCCAGTAGCCCCGGACAACTAGCGGGGTTTACAGATACGCAGTATTTT,CASSPGQLAGFTDTQYF
TRBV5-1,TRBJ2-1,.,.,TGCGCCAGCAGCTTGAAGTTGAGCTCCTACAATGAGCAGTTCTTC,CASSLKLSSYNEQFF
TRBV19,TRBJ2-7,.,.,TGTGCCACCCTGAACAGGGCAAAGGCCGAGCAGTACTTC,CATLNRAKAEQYF
TRBV27,TRBJ2-7,.,TRBD2,TGTGCCAGCAGTTTGGGGGGGGTCACTCACGAGCAGTACTTC,CASSLGGVTHEQYF
TRBV5-6,TRBJ2-7,few,.,TGTGCCAGCAGCTTGGACAACAGGGACTACGAGCAGTACTTC,CASSLDNRDYEQYF
TRBV24-1,TRBJ2-3,.,.,TGTGCCACCGGATCAGGCGGGACCGGCACAGATACGCAGTATTTT,CATGSGGTGTDTQYF
TRBV6-5,TRBJ1-4,.,TRBD1,TGTGCCAGCAAAAGGGGGGACAGGGCAGAAAAACTGTTTTTT,CASKRGDRAEKLFF
TRBV30,TRBJ2-2,.,.,TGTGCCTGGAGTAAAACACGAAACACCGGGGAGCTGTTTTTT,CAWSKTRNTGELFF
TRBV30,TRBJ2-2,.,.,TGTGCCTGGAGCTGGTCGGACGGGGAGCTGTTTTTT,CAWSWSDGELFF
TRBV12-3/TRBV12-4,TRBJ1-2,.,.,TGTGCCAGCAGTTTCGGGACTTACTATGGCTACACCTTC,CASSFGTYYGYTF
TRBV4-1,TRBJ2-1,.,.,TGCGCCAGCAGCCAAGATGGCGTAAGCGGGTTCTTC,CASSQDGVSGFF
TRBV27,TRBJ1-2,.,.,TGTGCCAGCAGTTCCGGGACACCTAACTATGGCTACACCTTC,CASSSGTPNYGYTF
TRBV24-1,TRBJ2-7,.,.,TGTGCCACCAGTGATCCCCGTGGGGGAAACGAGCAGTACTTC,CATSDPRGGNEQYF
TRBV27,TRBJ2-1,.,TRBD2,TGTGCCAGCAGGGGACTAGCGGAAATTAGCTCCTACAATGAGCAGTTCTTC,CASRGLAEISSYNEQFF
TRBV5-6,TRBJ2-1,.,TRBD2,TGTGCCAGCAGCTCACCAACACTAGCGGGAGGGACTAATGAGCAGTTCTTC,CASSSPTLAGGTNEQFF
TRBV15,TRBJ2-5,.,.,TGTGCCACCAGCAGAGGAGGGGGGGGAGAGACCCAGTACTTC,CATSRGGGGETQYF
TRBV7-7,TRBJ2-3,.,.,TGTGCCAGCAGCCTGGACATCGCAGAGGGAGATACGCAGTATTTT,CASSLDIAEGDTQYF
TRBV4-2,TRBJ1-2,few,.,TGTGCCAGCAGCCAAGATAGGGGCAGGCGCACCTTC,CASSQDRGRRTF